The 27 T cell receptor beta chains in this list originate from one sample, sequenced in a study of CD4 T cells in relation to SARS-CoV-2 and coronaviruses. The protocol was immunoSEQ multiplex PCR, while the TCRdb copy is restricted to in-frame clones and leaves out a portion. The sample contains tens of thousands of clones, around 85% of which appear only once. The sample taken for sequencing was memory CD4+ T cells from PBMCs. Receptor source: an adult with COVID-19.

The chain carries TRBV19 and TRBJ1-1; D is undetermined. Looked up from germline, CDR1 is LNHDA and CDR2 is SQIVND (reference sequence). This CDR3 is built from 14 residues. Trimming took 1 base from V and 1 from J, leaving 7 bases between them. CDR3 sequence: CASSIVWRNTEAFF. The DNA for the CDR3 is TGTGCCAGTAGTATAGTTTGGCGGAACACTGAAGCTTTCTTT.

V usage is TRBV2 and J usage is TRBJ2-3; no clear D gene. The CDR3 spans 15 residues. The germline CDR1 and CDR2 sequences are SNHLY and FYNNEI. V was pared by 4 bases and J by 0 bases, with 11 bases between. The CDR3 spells CASSAEYSSTDTQYF. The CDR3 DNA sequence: TGTGCCAGCAGTGCTGAATACTCTAGCACAGATACGCAGTATTTT.

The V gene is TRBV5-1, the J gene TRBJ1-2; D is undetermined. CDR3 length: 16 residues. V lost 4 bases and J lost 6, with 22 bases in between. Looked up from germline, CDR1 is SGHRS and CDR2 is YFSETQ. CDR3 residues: CASSPNRVRRRNGYTF. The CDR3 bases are TGCGCCAGCAGCCCCAACCGAGTCAGGCGGAGAAATGGCTACACCTTC.

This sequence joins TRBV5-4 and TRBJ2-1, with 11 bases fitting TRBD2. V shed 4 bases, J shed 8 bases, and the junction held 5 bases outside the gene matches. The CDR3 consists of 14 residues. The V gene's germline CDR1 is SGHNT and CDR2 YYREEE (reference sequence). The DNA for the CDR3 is TGTGCCAGCAGCACTAGCGGGAGAAGGTATGAGCAGTTCTTC. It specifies CASSTSGRRYEQFF.

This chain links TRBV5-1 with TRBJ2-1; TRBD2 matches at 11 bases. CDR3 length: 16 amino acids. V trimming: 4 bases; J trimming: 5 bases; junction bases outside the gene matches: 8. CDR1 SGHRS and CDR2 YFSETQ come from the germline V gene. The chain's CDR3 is CASSMLAGGVNNEQFF. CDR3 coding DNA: TGCGCCAGCAGCATGCTAGCGGGAGGAGTAAACAATGAGCAGTTCTTC.

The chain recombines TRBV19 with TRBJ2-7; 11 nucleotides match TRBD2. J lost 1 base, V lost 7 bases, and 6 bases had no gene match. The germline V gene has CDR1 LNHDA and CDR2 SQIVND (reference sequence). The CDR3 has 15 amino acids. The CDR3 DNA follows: TGTGCCAGTACGGTAGCGGGAGGGCCGTCCTACGAGCAGTACTTC. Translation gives CASTVAGGPSYEQYF.

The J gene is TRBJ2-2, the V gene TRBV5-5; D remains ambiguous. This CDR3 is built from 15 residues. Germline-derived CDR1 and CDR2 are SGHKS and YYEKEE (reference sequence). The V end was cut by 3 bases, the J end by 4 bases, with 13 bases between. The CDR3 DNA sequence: TGTGCCAGCAGCTCGCTTGCGGATTCCACCGGGGAGCTGTTTTTT. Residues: CASSSLADSTGELFF.

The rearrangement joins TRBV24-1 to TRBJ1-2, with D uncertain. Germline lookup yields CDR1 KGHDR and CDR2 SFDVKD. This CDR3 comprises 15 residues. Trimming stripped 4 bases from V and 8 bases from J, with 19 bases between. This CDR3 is CATSDSPGWVGGYTF. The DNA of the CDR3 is TGTGCCACCAGTGACTCCCCGGGGTGGGTCGGAGGCTACACCTTC.

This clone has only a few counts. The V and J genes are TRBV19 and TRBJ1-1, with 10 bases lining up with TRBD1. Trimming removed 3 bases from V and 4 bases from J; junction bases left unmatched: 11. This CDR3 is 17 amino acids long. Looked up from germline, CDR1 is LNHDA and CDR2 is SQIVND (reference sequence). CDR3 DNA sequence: TGTGCCAGTAGTATTGGGAGGCGCGGACAGGGGGTCACTGAAGCTTTCTTT. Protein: CASSIGRRGQGVTEAFF. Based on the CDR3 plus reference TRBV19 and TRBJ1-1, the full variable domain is DGGITQSPKYLFRKEGQNVTLSCEQNLNHDAMYWYRQDPGQGLRLIYYSQIVNDFQKGDIAEGYSVSREKKESFPLTVTSAQKNPTAFYLCASSIGRRGQGVTEAFFGQGTRLTVV.

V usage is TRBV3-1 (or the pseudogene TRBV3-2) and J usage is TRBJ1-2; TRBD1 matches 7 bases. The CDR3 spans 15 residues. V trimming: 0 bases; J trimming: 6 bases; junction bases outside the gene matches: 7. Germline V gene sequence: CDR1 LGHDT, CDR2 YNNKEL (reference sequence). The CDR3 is CASSQEPLGGHGYTF. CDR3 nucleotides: TGTGCCAGCAGCCAAGAACCCCTAGGGGGCCATGGCTACACCTTC.

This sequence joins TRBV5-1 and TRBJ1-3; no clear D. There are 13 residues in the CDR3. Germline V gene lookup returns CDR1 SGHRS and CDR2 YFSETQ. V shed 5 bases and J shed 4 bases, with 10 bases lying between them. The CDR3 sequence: CASSRDPGNTIYF. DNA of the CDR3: TGCGCCAGCAGTAGGGATCCCGGAAACACCATATATTTT.

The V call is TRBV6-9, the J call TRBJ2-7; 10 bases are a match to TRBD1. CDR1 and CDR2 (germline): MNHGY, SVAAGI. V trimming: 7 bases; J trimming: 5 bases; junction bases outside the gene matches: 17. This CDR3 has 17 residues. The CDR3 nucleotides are TGTGCCAGCATTGGGGGGGAATTCCGGGACAGGGGCCACGAGCAGTACTTC. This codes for CASIGGEFRDRGHEQYF.

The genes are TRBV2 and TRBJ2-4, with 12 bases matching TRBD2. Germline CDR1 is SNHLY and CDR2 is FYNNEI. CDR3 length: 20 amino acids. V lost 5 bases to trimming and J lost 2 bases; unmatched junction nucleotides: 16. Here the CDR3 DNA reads TGTGCCAGCAGTCAACGCCTTCTAGCGGGAGGGATAAGGTCCAAAAACATTCAGTACTTC. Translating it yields CASSQRLLAGGIRSKNIQYF.

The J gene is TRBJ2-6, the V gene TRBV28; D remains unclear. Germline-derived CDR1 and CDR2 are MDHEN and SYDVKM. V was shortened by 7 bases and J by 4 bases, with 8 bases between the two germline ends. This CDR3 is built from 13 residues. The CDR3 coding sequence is TGTGCCAGCATCCGCTCCGGGGCCAACGTCCTGACTTTC. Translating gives CASIRSGANVLTF.

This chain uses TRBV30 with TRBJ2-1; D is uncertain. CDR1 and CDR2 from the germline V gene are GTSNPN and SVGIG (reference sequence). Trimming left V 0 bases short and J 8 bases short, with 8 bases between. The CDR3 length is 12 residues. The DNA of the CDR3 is TGTGCCTGGAGTGTAGGGTTCGATGAGCAGTTCTTC. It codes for CAWSVGFDEQFF.

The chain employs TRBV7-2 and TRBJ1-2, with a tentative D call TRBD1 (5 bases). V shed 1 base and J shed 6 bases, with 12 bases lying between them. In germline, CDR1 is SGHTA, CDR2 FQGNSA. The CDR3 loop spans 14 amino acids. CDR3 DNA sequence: TGTGCCAGCAGCTTAGTGGGGGTAGGGGATGGCTACACCTTC. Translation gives CASSLVGVGDGYTF.

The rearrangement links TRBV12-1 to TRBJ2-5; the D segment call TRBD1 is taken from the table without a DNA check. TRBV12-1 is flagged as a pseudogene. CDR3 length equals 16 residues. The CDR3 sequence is CASSLPHRGGWETQYF. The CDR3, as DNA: TGTGCCAGCAGCTTGCCCCACAGGGGAGGATGGGAGACCCAGTACTTC.

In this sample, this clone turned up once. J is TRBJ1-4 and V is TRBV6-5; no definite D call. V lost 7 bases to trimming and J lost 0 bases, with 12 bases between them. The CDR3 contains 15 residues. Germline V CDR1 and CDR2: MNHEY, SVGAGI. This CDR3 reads CASTESGATNEKLFF. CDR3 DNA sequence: TGTGCCAGCACCGAATCCGGGGCAACTAATGAAAAACTGTTTTTT.

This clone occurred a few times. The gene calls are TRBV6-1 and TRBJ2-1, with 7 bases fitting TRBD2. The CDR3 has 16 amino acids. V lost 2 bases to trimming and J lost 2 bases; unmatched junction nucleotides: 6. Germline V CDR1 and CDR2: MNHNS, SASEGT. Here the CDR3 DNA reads TGTGCCAGCAGTGAACCGGGGGGAAGAGCCTACAATGAGCAGTTCTTC. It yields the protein CASSEPGGRAYNEQFF.

The CDR3 nucleotides are TGTGCCAGCGGAGGGGGATCGGTCGGGGAGCTGTTTTTT. Translating it yields CASGGGSVGELFF. The genes are TRBV9 and TRBJ2-2; perhaps D is TRBD1 or TRBD2 (6 bases each). There are 13 residues in the CDR3. Germline lookup yields CDR1 SGDLS and CDR2 YYNGEE. Deletions cut 7 bases from V and 7 bases from J, with 14 bases between.

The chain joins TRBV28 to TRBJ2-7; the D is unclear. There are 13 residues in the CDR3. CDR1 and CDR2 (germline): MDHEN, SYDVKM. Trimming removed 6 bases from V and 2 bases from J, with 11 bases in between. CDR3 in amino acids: CASSLRSPYEQYF. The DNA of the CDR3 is TGTGCCAGCAGCCTAAGATCGCCCTACGAGCAGTACTTC.

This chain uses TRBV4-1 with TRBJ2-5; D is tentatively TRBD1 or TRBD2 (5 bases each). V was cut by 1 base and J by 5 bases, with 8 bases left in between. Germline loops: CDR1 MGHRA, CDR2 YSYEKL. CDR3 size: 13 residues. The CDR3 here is CASSQVGPETQYF. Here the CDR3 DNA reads TGCGCCAGCAGCCAAGTGGGACCTGAGACCCAGTACTTC.

The CDR3 region is CASSPLTNTEAFF. The CDR3 bases are TGTGCCAGCTCACCTCTGACGAACACTGAAGCTTTCTTT. The chain is built from TRBV18 and TRBJ1-1; D call uncertain. CDR1 is KGHSH, CDR2 LQKENI, per germline. This CDR3 contains 13 residues. The V gene lost 3 bases and the J gene lost 1 base, with 6 bases spanning the gap.

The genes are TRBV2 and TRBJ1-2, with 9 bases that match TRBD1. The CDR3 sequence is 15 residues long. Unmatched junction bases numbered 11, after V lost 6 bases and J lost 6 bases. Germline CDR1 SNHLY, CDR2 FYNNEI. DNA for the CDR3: TGTGCCAGCAGCGGGGGACAGGGTTACCGGGATGGCTACACCTTC. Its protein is CASSGGQGYRDGYTF.

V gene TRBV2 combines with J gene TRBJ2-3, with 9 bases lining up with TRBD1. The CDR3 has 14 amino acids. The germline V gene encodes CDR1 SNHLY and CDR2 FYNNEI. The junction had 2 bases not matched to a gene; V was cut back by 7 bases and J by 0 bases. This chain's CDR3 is CASKQGASTDTQYF. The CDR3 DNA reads TGTGCCAGCAAACAGGGGGCGAGCACAGATACGCAGTATTTT.

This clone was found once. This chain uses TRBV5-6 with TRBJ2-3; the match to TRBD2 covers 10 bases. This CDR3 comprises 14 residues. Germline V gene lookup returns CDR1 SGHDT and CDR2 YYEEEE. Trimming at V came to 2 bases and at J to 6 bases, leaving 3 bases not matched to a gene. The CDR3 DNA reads TGTGCCAGCAGCTTCTCTAGCGGGGGTGATACGCAGTATTTT. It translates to CASSFSSGGDTQYF.

CDR3 in DNA: TGTGCCAGCAGCCAGAGGACAGGGTGGTTAGAGACCCAGTACTTC. It is translated as CASSQRTGWLETQYF. J is TRBJ2-5 and V is TRBV5-4; 8 bases match TRBD1. The germline gives CDR1 SGHNT, CDR2 YYREEE (reference sequence). V trimming: 4 bases; J trimming: 4 bases; junction bases outside the gene matches: 9. The CDR3 extends over 15 amino acids. Supplemented by reference TRBV5-4 and TRBJ2-5, the full variable domain reads ETGVTQSPTHLIKTRGQQVTLRCSSQSGHNTVSWYQQALGQGPQFIFQYYREEENGRGNFPPRFSGLQFPNYSSELNVNALELDDSALYLCASSQRTGWLETQYFGPGTRLLVL.